This T cell receptor beta chain was captured by sequencing in a study of cytomegalovirus exposure and HLA in healthy donors. The PCR was carried out with 60 Vbeta primers and 13 Jbeta primers. This table comes from immunoSEQ multiplex PCR, and its TCRdb copy is limited to in-frame clones, with some not included. The sample shows around 150,000 clones, around 79% of them seen only once. The CDR3 is 14 residues long. V shed 4 bases and J 2 bases; nucleotides not matched to a gene: 4. The germline V gene has CDR1 LGHNT and CDR2 FRNRAP. A remark on this clone: The target antigen is unknown.

Broader study findings: Follow-up analysis seemed to connect common viral pathogens with several of the most significant clusters identified. Trimming of TCR beta V- and J-genes showed a link, identified in a later analysis, to a missense DCLRE1C variant.

The source of this sequence is a human donor in good health. The material sequenced was PBMCs. The chain uses TRBV12-5 and TRBJ1-1; 7 nucleotides line up with TRBD1. The CDR3 sequence is CASGSGQPNTEAFF. CDR3 DNA: TGTGCTAGTGGTTCGGGACAGCCAAACACTGAAGCTTTCTTT.